These T cell receptor beta chains were read from a single sample in a study of molecular identifiers for immune sequencing clone quantification. TCRdb reanalysed the PCR reads using MiXCR and keeps one entry per CDR3 protein. The sample lists roughly 320,000 distinct CDR3 sequences; roughly a fifth were seen once. The specimen was naive CD8+ T cells from blood, with Jurkat cell RNA spiked in. Receptors originate from a human donor in good health. Some libraries in this study had Jurkat cell RNA spiked in. CDR3s include the opening cysteine and the closing phenylalanine or tryptophan. D genes are given only for firm matches. Size is omitted from some rows. Given values are once, few, many or a class for expanded clones.

j_call: TRBJ2-7; clone_size: .; cdr3_length: 14; d_call: .; v_call: TRBV27; cdr3_nt: TGTGCCAGCAGTTCCCAGACAGGCACCTACGAGCAGTACTTC; cdr3_aa: CASSSQTGTYEQYF
j_call: TRBJ2-7; clone_size: many; cdr3_length: 16; d_call: TRBD2; v_call: TRBV28; cdr3_nt: TGTGCCAGCAGTTCCCCGACTAGCGGAGACTCCTACGAGCAGTACTTC; cdr3_aa: CASSSPTSGDSYEQYF
j_call: TRBJ1-2; clone_size: few; cdr3_length: 16; d_call: TRBD1; v_call: TRBV6-2/TRBV6-3; cdr3_nt: TGTGCCAGCAACTCAATCCGGGACAGCACTAACTATGGCTACACCTTC; cdr3_aa: CASNSIRDSTNYGYTF
j_call: TRBJ2-1; clone_size: once; cdr3_length: 11; d_call: .; v_call: TRBV11-3; cdr3_nt: TGTGCCAGCAGATATAGCGGTGAGCAGTTCTTC; cdr3_aa: CASRYSGEQFF
j_call: TRBJ2-7; clone_size: many; cdr3_length: 15; d_call: .; v_call: TRBV4-3; cdr3_nt: TGCGCCAGCAGCCCATCAGGGACGGGCTCCTACGAGCAGTACTTC; cdr3_aa: CASSPSGTGSYEQYF
j_call: TRBJ2-5; clone_size: .; cdr3_length: 18; d_call: TRBD1; v_call: TRBV27; cdr3_nt: TGTGCCAGCAGTTTAAGTGGACAGGGGATTCTTCAAGAAGAGACCCAGTACTTC; cdr3_aa: CASSLSGQGILQEETQYF
j_call: TRBJ2-5; clone_size: many; cdr3_length: 14; d_call: TRBD1; v_call: TRBV7-9; cdr3_nt: TGTGCCAGCAGCCGGACAGGGGTGGAAGAGACCCAGTACTTC; cdr3_aa: CASSRTGVEETQYF
j_call: TRBJ2-3; clone_size: many; cdr3_length: 13; d_call: .; v_call: TRBV7-9; cdr3_nt: TGTGCCAGCAGCTCCGGGACTTTTCGGGCGCAGTATTTT; cdr3_aa: CASSSGTFRAQYF
j_call: TRBJ2-6; clone_size: .; cdr3_length: 17; d_call: .; v_call: TRBV4-3; cdr3_nt: TGCGCCAGCAGCCAAGTCGGGCAGGGGTCTGGGGCCAACGTCCTGACTTTC; cdr3_aa: CASSQVGQGSGANVLTF
j_call: TRBJ2-7; clone_size: .; cdr3_length: 15; d_call: TRBD2; v_call: TRBV19; cdr3_nt: TGTGCCAGTAGTACCGCTAGCGGGAGCTCCTACGAGCAGTACTTC; cdr3_aa: CASSTASGSSYEQYF
j_call: TRBJ2-1; clone_size: .; cdr3_length: 14; d_call: TRBD2; v_call: TRBV7-9; cdr3_nt: TGTGCCAGCAGCTTAGTTTTAGCGGGTAATGAGCAGTTCTTC; cdr3_aa: CASSLVLAGNEQFF
j_call: TRBJ1-1; clone_size: many; cdr3_length: 14; d_call: .; v_call: TRBV5-8; cdr3_nt: TGTGCCAGCAGCGGGGGGAGACAGAACACTGAAGCTTTCTTT; cdr3_aa: CASSGGRQNTEAFF
j_call: TRBJ2-5; clone_size: .; cdr3_length: 14; d_call: .; v_call: TRBV6-2/TRBV6-3; cdr3_nt: TGTGCCAGCAGTTACTCGAGGTTAGAAGAGACCCAGTACTTC; cdr3_aa: CASSYSRLEETQYF
j_call: TRBJ2-3; clone_size: many; cdr3_length: 16; d_call: .; v_call: TRBV4-3; cdr3_nt: TGCGCCAGCAGCCATTCAAATTGGGGGAGCACAGATACGCAGTATTTT; cdr3_aa: CASSHSNWGSTDTQYF
j_call: TRBJ1-2; clone_size: many; cdr3_length: 16; d_call: TRBD1; v_call: TRBV29-1; cdr3_nt: TGCAGCGTTGAAGGTATCGGGACAGGGGCTAACTATGGCTACACCTTC; cdr3_aa: CSVEGIGTGANYGYTF
j_call: TRBJ2-1; clone_size: many; cdr3_length: 12; d_call: TRBD2; v_call: TRBV6-6; cdr3_nt: TGTGCCAGCAAACTAGCGGGAGTTGAGCAGTTCTTC; cdr3_aa: CASKLAGVEQFF
j_call: TRBJ2-7; clone_size: many; cdr3_length: 16; d_call: TRBD2; v_call: TRBV5-1; cdr3_nt: TGCGCCAGCAGCTCACCAAGCGGGGGCATAACCTACGAGCAGTACTTC; cdr3_aa: CASSSPSGGITYEQYF
j_call: TRBJ2-1; clone_size: .; cdr3_length: 15; d_call: .; v_call: TRBV4-1; cdr3_nt: TGCGCCAGCAGGGGGAAGCAGGGGCCATACAATGAGCAGTTCTTC; cdr3_aa: CASRGKQGPYNEQFF
j_call: TRBJ2-7; clone_size: many; cdr3_length: 15; d_call: TRBD1; v_call: TRBV5-1; cdr3_nt: TGCGCCAGCAGCTGGGAGACAGGGGAGTGGGACGAGCAGTACTTC; cdr3_aa: CASSWETGEWDEQYF
j_call: TRBJ2-6; clone_size: few; cdr3_length: 21; d_call: .; v_call: TRBV6-2/TRBV6-3; cdr3_nt: TGTGCCAGCAGTCAGTCCCTATCACGACCACGTCCAGGCCAAGGGGCCAACGTCCTGACTTTC; cdr3_aa: CASSQSLSRPRPGQGANVLTF
j_call: TRBJ1-2; clone_size: few; cdr3_length: 17; d_call: TRBD1; v_call: TRBV2; cdr3_nt: TGTGCCAGCATCGAGGGGGACAGGGGGCCCTTATCCTATGGCTACACCTTC; cdr3_aa: CASIEGDRGPLSYGYTF
j_call: TRBJ1-3; clone_size: few; cdr3_length: 15; d_call: .; v_call: TRBV18; cdr3_nt: TGTGCCAGCTCACCACAGGATAACTCTGGAAACACCATATATTTT; cdr3_aa: CASSPQDNSGNTIYF